Listed here are 6 T cell receptor beta chains from one sample, sequenced in a study of OX40 agonist ivuxolimab in advanced cancers. The library relied on the immunoSEQ multiplex PCR assay. Not all clones reach the TCRdb copy of this immuneACCESS table, which keeps in-frame sequences only. Checked studies attribute under half of the gap to unresolved V genes and leave the rest unexplained. The sample table lists tens of thousands of clones, over 80% of them with a count of one. The top ten clonotypes cover just over 5% of the sample. Sequencing used CD4+ or CD8+ T cells sorted from blood, obtained in a trial of the OX40 agonist ivuxolimab. The receptors were sampled from an adult with an advanced solid tumor such as melanoma, head and neck, liver or kidney cancer.

This rearrangement joins TRBV6-1 to TRBJ2-7; D perhaps matches TRBD1 (6 bases). The CDR3 totals 13 residues. Deletions cut 4 bases from V and 4 bases from J, with 11 bases between. Germline V gives CDR1 MNHNS, CDR2 SASEGT. The CDR3 nucleotides are TGTGCCAGCAGTGTTGTTAGGGGGTACGAGCAGTACTTC. Amino acids: CASSVVRGYEQYF.

This clone was seen more than once but under ten times. V gene TRBV5-1 combines with J gene TRBJ1-2; TRBD1 matches at 8 bases. Losses at the gene ends were 4 bases for V and 8 bases for J; bases not matched to a gene: 10. Germline CDR1 reads SGHRS; CDR2 reads YFSETQ. CDR3 length: 14 amino acids. The CDR3 bases are TGCGCCAGCAGCGAACCGGCAGGGGGCAGAGGCTACACCTTC. It encodes CASSEPAGGRGYTF.

CDR3 amino acids: CASSIPSGELFF. The CDR3 DNA sequence: TGTGCCAGCAGCATTCCTAGCGGGGAGCTGTTTTTT. This chain links TRBV5-6 with TRBJ2-2; no clear D. With 4 bases removed from V and 7 bases from J, the gap between germline ends came to 8 bases. The CDR3 sequence is 12 residues long. CDR1 is SGHDT and CDR2 is YYEEEE in the germline V gene.

J is TRBJ2-2 and V is TRBV28; D remains unclear. V was trimmed by 3 bases and J by 8 bases, leaving 13 bases between them. The CDR3 is 14 amino acids. Germline V gives CDR1 MDHEN, CDR2 SYDVKM. The CDR3: CASSFVSKRGELFF. The CDR3 region has the DNA TGTGCCAGCAGTTTCGTCTCCAAGAGGGGGGAGCTGTTTTTT.

This clone was recorded a few times. The chain recombines TRBV18 with TRBJ1-1; D is perhaps TRBD1 (6 bases). V dropped 6 bases and J dropped 3 bases, with 14 bases sitting between them. The CDR3 contains 14 residues. CDR1 KGHSH and CDR2 LQKENI come from the germline V gene. The CDR3 reads CASSKGGLDTEAFF. DNA of the CDR3: TGTGCCAGCTCGAAAGGGGGGTTGGACACTGAAGCTTTCTTT.

In this sample, this clone turned up once. V is TRBV18 and J is TRBJ2-2, with 10 nucleotides matching TRBD2. V dropped 3 bases and J dropped 3; count of bases not matched to a gene: 7. Germline CDR1 and CDR2: KGHSH and LQKENI. There are 17 residues in the CDR3. This chain's CDR3 is CASSPRSSGGDTGELFF. The CDR3 bases are TGTGCCAGCTCACCCCGGTCTAGCGGGGGTGACACCGGGGAGCTGTTTTTT.